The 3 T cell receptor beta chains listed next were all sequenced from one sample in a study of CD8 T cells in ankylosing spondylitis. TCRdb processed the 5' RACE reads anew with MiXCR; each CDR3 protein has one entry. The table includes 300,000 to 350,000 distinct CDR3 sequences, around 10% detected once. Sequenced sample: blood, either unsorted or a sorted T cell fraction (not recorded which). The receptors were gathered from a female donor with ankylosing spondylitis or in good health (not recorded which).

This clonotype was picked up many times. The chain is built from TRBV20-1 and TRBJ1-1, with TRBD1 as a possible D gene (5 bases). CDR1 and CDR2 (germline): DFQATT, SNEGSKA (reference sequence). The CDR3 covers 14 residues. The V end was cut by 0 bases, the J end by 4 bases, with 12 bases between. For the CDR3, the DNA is TGCAGTGCTAGAGAGCAGGGTAGACGCACTGAAGCTTTCTTT. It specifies CSAREQGRRTEAFF.

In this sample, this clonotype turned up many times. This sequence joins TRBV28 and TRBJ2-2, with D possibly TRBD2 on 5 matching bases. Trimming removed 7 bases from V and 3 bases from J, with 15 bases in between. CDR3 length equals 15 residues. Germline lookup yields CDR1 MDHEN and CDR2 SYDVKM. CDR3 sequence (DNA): TGTGCCAGCACCAACGGGGAGTCCGACACCGGGGAGCTGTTTTTT. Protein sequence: CASTNGESDTGELFF.

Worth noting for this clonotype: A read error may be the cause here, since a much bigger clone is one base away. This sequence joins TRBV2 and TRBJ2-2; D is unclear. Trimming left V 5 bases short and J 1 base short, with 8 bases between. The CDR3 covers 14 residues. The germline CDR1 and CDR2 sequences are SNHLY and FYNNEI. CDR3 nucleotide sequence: TGTGCCAGCAGTTACACGGGGAACACCGGGGAGCTGTTTTTT. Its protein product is CASSYTGNTGELFF.